The present T cell receptor (beta chain) was sequenced within a study of blood T cell repertoires in COVID-19. About the study: COVID-19 samples, acute and convalescent, were from the United States, Italy and Spain. The analysed material was cDNA or gDNA that came from T cells, B-cell-depleted T cells, or PBMCs.

Authors' data handling: Reference gene primers were amplified, and this amplification served to estimate nucleated cell counts. Sequencing used immunoSEQ multiplex PCR; TCRdb keeps in-frame clones, though not all of them. That table gives V, J and clone size, and the DNA gave D and trimming. This table has about 320,000 clones, roughly 91% appearing once. In Seattle, patients joined the study during active infection and were tracked longitudinally. Germline V gives CDR1 SEHNR, CDR2 FQNEAQ (reference sequence). The CDR3 loop spans 17 amino acids. The V segment lost 5 bases and the J segment 0 bases; nucleotides outside the gene matches: 9.

This receptor was identified in a woman aged 30 to 39 with COVID-19, enrolled during active disease. V usage is TRBV7-9 and J usage is TRBJ1-4; 7 bases map to TRBD1. Sequencing was performed on peripheral blood. This chain's CDR3 is CASSVGDRRATNEKLFF. Written as DNA, the CDR3 is TGTGCCAGCAGCGTAGGGGACAGACGTGCAACTAATGAAAAACTGTTTTTT.